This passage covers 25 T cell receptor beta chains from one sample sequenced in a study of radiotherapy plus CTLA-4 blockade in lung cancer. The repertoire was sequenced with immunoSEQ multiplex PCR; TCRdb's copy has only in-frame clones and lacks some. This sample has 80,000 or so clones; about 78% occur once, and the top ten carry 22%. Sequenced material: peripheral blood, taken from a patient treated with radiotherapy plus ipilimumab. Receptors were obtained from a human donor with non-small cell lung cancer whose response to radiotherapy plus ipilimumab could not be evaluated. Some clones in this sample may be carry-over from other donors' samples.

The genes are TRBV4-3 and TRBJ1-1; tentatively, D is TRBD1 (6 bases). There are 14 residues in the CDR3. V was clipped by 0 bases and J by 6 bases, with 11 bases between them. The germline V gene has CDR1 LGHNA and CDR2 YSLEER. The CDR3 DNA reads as TGCGCCAGCAGCCAAGATCACAGGGCGGCTGAAGCTTTCTTT. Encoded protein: CASSQDHRAAEAFF.

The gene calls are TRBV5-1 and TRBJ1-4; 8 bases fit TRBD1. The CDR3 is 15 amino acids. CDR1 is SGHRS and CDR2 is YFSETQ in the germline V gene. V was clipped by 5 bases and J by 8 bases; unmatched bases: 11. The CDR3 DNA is TGCGCCAGCAGGGTCGACAGGGGAGGGGAAGAAAAACTGTTTTTT. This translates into CASRVDRGGEEKLFF.

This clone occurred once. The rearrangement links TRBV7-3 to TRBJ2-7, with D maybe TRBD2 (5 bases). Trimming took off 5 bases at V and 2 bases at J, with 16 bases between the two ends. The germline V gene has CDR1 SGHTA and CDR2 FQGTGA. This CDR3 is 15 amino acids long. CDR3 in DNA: TGTGCCAGCAGCCCGACGGGGAGTCGGCCCTACGAGCAGTACTTC. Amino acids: CASSPTGSRPYEQYF.

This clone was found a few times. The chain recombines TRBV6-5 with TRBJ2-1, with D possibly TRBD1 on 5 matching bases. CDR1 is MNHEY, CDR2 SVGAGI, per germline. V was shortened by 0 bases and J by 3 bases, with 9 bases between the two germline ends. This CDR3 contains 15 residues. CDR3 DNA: TGTGCCAGCAGTTACTCGAATCAGGGCTACAATGAGCAGTTCTTC. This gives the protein CASSYSNQGYNEQFF.

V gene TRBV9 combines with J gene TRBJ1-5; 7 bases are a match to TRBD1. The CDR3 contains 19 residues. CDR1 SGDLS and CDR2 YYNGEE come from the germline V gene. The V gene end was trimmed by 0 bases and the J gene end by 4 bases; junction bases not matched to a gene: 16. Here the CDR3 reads CASSVVWGGPQGRNQPQHF. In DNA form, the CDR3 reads TGTGCCAGCAGCGTAGTCTGGGGAGGCCCACAGGGGAGGAATCAGCCCCAGCATTTT.

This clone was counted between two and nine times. This CDR3 is CASGFQRSQETQYF. The DNA for the CDR3 is TGTGCCAGCGGATTTCAGCGGTCCCAAGAGACCCAGTACTTC. This chain uses TRBV6-5 with TRBJ2-5, with a weak D call TRBD2 (5 bases). CDR1 MNHEY and CDR2 SVGAGI come from the germline V gene. The CDR3 totals 14 residues. The V and J ends lost 8 bases and 1 base respectively, with 14 bases between them.

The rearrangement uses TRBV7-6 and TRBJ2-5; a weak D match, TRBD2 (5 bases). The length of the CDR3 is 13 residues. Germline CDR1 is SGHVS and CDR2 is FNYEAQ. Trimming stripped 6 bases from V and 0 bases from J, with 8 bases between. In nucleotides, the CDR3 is TGTGCCAGCAGACCGGGGAACCAAGAGACCCAGTACTTC. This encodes CASRPGNQETQYF.

CDR3 residues: CASSFSNSPLHF. DNA of the CDR3: TGCGCCAGCAGTTTTAGTAATTCACCCCTCCACTTT. The chain employs TRBV5-1 and TRBJ1-6, with D hard to call. Trimming shortened V by 5 bases and J by 6 bases, and 6 bases separated the two germline ends. CDR1 is SGHRS and CDR2 is YFSETQ in the germline V gene. The CDR3 is made up of 12 amino acids.

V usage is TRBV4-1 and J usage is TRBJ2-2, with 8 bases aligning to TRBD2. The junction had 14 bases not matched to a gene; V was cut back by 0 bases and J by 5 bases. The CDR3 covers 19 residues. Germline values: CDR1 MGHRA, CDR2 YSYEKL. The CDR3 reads CASSQDPWKRGGRTGELFF. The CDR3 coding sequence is TGCGCCAGCAGCCAAGATCCTTGGAAACGGGGGGGCCGGACCGGGGAGCTGTTTTTT.

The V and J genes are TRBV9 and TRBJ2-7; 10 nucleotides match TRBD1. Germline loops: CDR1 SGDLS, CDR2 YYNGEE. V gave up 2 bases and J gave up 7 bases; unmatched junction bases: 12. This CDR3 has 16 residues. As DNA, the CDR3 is TGTGCCAGCAGCGTCGAGGGACAGGGGACGTACCGGGAGCAGTACTTC. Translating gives CASSVEGQGTYREQYF.

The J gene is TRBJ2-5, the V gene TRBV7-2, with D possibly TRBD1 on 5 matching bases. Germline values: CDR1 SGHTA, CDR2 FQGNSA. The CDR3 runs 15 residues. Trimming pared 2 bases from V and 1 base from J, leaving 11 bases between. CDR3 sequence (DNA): TGTGCCAGCAGCTTAAGCTGGGGCCCCCAAGAGACCCAGTACTTC. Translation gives CASSLSWGPQETQYF.

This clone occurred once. CDR3 coding DNA: TGTGCCAGCAGGTGGGGGGTCTTAGGGACTGAAGCTTTCTTT. It is translated as CASRWGVLGTEAFF. The V and J genes are TRBV6-5 and TRBJ1-1; TRBD1 might be the D (5 bases). The CDR3 has 14 amino acids. V shed 6 bases and J shed 5 bases, with 16 bases lying between them. Germline lookup yields CDR1 MNHEY and CDR2 SVGAGI.

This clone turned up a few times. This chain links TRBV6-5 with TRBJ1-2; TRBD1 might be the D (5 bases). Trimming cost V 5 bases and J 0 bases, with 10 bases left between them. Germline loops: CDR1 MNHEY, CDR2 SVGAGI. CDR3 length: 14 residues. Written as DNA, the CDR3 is TGTGCCAGCAGTCAACAGGAGACTAACTATGGCTACACCTTC. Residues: CASSQQETNYGYTF.

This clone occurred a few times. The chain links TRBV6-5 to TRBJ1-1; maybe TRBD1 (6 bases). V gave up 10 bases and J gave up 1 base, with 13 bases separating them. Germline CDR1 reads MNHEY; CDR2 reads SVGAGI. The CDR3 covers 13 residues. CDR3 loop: CATPGGENTEAFF. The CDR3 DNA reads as TGTGCCACCCCGGGGGGCGAGAACACTGAAGCTTTCTTT.

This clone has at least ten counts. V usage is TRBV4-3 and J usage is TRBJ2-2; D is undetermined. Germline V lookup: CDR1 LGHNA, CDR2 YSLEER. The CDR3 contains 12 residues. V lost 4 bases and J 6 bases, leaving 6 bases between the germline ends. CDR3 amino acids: CASSPLSGELFF. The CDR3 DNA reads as TGCGCCAGCAGCCCCCTATCCGGGGAGCTGTTTTTT.

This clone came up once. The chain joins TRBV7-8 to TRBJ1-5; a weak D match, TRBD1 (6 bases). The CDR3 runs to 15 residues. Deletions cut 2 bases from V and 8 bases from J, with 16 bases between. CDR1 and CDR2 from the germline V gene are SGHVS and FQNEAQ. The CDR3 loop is CASSLSDRLGEPQHF. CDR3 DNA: TGTGCCAGCAGCTTATCCGACAGGCTAGGGGAGCCCCAGCATTTT.

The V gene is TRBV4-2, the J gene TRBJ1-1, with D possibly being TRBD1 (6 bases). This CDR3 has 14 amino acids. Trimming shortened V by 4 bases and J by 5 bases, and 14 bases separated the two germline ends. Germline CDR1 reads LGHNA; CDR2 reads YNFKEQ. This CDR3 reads CASSPATGLTEAFF. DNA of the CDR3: TGTGCCAGCAGCCCAGCGACAGGTCTAACTGAAGCTTTCTTT.

CDR3 nucleotides: TGTGCCAGTAGTATGACAGGAGCAGATAGCTATGGCTACACCTTC. Translation: CASSMTGADSYGYTF. V usage is TRBV19 and J usage is TRBJ1-2; possibly TRBD1 for D (6 bases). The CDR3 is 15 amino acids. Trimming pared 3 bases from V and 4 bases from J, leaving 15 bases between. CDR1 is LNHDA, CDR2 SQIVND, per germline (reference sequence).

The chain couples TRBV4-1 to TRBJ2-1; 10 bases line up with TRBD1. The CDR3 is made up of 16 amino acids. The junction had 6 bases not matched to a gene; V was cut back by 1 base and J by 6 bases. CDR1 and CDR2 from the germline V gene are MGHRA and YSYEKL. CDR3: CASSQAWTGGFNEQFF. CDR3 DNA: TGCGCCAGCAGCCAAGCATGGACAGGGGGTTTCAATGAGCAGTTCTTC.

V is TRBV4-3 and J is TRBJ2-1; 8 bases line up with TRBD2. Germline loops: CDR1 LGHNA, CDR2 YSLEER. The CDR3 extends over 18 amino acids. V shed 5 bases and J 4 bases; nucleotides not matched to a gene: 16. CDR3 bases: TGCGCCAGCAGCGCATACCTGACCGGGACTAGGGGATACAATGAGCAGTTCTTC. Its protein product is CASSAYLTGTRGYNEQFF.

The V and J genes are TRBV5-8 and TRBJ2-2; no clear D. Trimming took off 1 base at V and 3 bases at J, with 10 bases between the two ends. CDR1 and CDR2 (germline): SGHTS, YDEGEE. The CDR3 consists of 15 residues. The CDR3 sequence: CASSLIRGDTGELFF. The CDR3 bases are TGTGCCAGCAGCTTGATTCGTGGAGACACCGGGGAGCTGTTTTTT.

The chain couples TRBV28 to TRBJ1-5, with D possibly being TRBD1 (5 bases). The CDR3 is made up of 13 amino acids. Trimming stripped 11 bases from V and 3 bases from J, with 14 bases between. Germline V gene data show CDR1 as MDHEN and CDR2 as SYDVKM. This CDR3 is CAGGGNINQPQHF. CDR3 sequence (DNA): TGTGCCGGGGGGGGTAATATCAATCAGCCCCAGCATTTT.

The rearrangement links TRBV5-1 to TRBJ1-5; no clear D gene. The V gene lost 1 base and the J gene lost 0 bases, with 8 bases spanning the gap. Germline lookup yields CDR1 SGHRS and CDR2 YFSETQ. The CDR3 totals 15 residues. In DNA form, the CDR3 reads TGCGCCAGCAGCTTGAGAGGTTATAGCAATCAGCCCCAGCATTTT. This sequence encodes CASSLRGYSNQPQHF. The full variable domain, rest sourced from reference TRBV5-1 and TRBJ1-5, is KAGVTQTPRYLIKTRGQQVTLSCSPISGHRSVSWYQQTPGQGLQFLFEYFSETQRNKGNFPGRFSGRQFSNSRSEMNVSTLELGDSALYLCASSLRGYSNQPQHFGDGTRLSIL.

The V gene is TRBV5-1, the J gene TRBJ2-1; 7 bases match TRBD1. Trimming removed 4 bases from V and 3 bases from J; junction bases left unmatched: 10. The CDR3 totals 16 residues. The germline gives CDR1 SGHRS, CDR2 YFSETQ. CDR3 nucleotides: TGCGCCAGCAGCGCAGCTACAGGGGCCGTCTACAATGAGCAGTTCTTC. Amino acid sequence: CASSAATGAVYNEQFF.

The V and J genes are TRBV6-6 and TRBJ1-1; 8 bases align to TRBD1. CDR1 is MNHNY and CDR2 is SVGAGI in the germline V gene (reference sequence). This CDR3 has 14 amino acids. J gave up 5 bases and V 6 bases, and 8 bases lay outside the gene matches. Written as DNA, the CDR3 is TGTGCCAGCAGCCCGCAGGGGGCGCGGACTGAAGCTTTCTTT. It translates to CASSPQGARTEAFF.